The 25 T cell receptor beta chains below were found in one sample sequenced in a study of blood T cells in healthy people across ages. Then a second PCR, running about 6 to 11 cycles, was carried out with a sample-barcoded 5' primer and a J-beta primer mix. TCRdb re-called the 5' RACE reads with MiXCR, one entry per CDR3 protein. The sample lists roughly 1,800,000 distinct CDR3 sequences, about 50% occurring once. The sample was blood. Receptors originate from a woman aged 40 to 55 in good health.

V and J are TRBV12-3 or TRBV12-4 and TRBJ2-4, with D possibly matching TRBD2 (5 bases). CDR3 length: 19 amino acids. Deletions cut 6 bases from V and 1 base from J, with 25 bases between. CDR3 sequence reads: CASSLRSGPGLNAKNIQYF. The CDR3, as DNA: TGTGCCAGCAGCTTACGCTCTGGGCCGGGATTAAACGCCAAAAACATTCAGTACTTC.

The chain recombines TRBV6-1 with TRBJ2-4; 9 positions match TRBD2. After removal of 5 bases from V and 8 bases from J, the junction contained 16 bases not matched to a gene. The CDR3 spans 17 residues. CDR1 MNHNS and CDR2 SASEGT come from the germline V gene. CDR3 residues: CASSPGTSNLRQDIQYF. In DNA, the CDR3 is TGTGCCAGCAGTCCTGGGACTAGCAATTTGCGACAGGACATTCAGTACTTC.

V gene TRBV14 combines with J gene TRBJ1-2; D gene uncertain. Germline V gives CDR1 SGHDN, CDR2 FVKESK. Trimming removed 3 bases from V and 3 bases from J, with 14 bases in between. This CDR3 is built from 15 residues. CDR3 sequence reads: CASSQDVLDHYGYTF. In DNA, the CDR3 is TGTGCCAGCAGCCAGGATGTCCTTGACCACTATGGCTACACCTTC.

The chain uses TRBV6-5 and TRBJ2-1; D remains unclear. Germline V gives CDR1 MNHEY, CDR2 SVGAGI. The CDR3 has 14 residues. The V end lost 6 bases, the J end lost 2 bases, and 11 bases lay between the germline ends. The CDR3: CASRNIVPYNEQFF. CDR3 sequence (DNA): TGTGCCAGCAGAAATATCGTCCCCTACAATGAGCAGTTCTTC.

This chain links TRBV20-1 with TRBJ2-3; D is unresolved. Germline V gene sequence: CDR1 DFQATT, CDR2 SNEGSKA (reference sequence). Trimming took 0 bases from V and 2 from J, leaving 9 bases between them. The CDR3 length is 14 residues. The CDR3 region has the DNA TGCAGTGCTAGAGACGACTTCACCACAGATACGCAGTATTTT. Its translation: CSARDDFTTDTQYF.

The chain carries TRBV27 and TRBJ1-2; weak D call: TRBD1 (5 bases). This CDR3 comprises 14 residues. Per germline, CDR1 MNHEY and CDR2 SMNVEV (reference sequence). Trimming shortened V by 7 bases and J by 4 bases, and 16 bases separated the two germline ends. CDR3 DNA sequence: TGTGCCAGCAAACCCGGGACCCTTCTCTATGGCTACACCTTC. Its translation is CASKPGTLLYGYTF.

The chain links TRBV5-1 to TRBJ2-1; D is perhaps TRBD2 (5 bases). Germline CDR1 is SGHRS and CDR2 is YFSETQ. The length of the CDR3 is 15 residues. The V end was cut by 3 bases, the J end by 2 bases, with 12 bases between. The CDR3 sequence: CASSSEVGTYNEQFF. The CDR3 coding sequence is TGCGCCAGCAGCTCTGAGGTCGGGACCTACAATGAGCAGTTCTTC.

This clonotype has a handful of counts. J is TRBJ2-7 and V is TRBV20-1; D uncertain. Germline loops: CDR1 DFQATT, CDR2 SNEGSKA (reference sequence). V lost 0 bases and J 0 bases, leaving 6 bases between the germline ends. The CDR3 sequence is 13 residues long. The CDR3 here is CSARDPNSYEQYF. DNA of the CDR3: TGCAGTGCTAGAGATCCCAACTCCTACGAGCAGTACTTC.

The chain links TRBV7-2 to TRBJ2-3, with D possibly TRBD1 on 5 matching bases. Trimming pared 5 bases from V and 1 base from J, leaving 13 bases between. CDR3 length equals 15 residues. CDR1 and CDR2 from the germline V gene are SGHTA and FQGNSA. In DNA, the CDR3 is TGTGCCAGCAGCCCCTATGCGACAGGCACAGATACGCAGTATTTT. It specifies CASSPYATGTDTQYF.

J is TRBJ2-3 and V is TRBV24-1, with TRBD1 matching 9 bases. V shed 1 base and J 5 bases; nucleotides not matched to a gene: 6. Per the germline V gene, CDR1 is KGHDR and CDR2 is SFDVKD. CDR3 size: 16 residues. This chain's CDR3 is CATSDFRQGVGDTQYF. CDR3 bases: TGTGCCACCAGTGATTTTAGACAGGGGGTCGGAGATACGCAGTATTTT.

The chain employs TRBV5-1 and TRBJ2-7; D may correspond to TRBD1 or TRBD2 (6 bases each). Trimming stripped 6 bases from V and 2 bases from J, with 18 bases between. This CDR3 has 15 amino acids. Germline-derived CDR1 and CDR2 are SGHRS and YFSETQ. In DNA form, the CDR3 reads TGCGCCAGCAAGGGGGGATACGGGACGACCTACGAGCAGTACTTC. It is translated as CASKGGYGTTYEQYF.

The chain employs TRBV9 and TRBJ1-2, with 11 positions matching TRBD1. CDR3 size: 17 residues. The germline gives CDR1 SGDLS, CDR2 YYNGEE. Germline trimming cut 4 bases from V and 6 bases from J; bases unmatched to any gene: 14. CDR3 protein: CASSTERGQGVKDGYTF. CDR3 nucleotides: TGTGCCAGCAGCACAGAGAGGGGACAGGGGGTTAAAGATGGCTACACCTTC.

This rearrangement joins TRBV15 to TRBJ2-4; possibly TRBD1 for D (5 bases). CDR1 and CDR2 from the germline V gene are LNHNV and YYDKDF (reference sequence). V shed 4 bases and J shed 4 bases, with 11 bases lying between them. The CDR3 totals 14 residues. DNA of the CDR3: TGTGCCACCAGCACAAGACAGAAAAAAAACATTCAGTACTTC. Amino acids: CATSTRQKKNIQYF.

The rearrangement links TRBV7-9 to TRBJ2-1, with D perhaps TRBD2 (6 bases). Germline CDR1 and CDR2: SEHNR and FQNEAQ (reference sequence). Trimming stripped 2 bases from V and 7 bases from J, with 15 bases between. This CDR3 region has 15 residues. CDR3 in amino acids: CASSLPGLLGNEQFF. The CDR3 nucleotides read TGTGCCAGCAGCTTACCGGGACTCCTAGGAAATGAGCAGTTCTTC.

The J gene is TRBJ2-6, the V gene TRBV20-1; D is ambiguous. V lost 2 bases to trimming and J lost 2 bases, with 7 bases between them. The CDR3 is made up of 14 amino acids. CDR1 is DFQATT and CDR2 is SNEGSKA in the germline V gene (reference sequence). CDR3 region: CSARTAPGANVLTF. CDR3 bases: TGCAGTGCTAGAACAGCCCCTGGGGCCAACGTCCTGACTTTC.

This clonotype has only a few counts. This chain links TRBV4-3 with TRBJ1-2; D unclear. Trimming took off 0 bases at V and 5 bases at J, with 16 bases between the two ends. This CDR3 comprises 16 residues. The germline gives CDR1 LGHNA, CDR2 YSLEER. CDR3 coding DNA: TGCGCCAGCAGCCAAGATCGCCAGGCGCAGCTTTATGGCTACACCTTC. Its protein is CASSQDRQAQLYGYTF.

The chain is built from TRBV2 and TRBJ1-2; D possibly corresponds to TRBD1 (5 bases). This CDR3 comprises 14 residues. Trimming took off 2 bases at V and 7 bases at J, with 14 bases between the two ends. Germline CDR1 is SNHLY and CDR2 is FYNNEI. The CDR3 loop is CASSELGVLVGYTF. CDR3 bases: TGTGCCAGCAGTGAACTAGGGGTTTTGGTTGGCTACACCTTC.

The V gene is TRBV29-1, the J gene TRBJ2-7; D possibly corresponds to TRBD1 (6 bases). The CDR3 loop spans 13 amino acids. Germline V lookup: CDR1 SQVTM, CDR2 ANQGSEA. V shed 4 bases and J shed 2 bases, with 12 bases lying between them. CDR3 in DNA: TGCAGCGTTGTTTTCGGACAGACCTACGAGCAGTACTTC. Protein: CSVVFGQTYEQYF.

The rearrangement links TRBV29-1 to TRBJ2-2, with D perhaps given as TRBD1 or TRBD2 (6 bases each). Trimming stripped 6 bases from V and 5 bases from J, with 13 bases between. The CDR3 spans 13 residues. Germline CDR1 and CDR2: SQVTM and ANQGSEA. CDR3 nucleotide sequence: TGCAGCGTATCCAGGGGAGGAACCGGGGAGCTGTTTTTT. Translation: CSVSRGGTGELFF.

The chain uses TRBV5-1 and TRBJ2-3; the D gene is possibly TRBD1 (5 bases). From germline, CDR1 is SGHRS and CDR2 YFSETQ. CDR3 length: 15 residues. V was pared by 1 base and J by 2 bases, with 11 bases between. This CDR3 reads CASSLTGPVTDTQYF. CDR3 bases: TGCGCCAGCAGCTTGACAGGCCCAGTCACAGATACGCAGTATTTT. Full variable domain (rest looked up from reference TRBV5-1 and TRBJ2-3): KAGVTQTPRYLIKTRGQQVTLSCSPISGHRSVSWYQQTPGQGLQFLFEYFSETQRNKGNFPGRFSGRQFSNSRSEMNVSTLELGDSALYLCASSLTGPVTDTQYFGPGTRLTVL.

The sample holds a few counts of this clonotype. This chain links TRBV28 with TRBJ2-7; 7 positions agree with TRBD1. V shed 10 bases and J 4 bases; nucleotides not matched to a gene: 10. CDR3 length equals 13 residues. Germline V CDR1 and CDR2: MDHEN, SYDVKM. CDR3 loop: CATSIQGVYEQYF. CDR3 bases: TGTGCCACCTCGATCCAGGGGGTTTACGAGCAGTACTTC.

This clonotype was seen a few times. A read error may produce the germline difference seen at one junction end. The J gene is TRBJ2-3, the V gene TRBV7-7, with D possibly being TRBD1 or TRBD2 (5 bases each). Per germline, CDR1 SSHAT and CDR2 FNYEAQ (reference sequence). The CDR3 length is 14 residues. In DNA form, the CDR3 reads TGTGCTAGCAGCTTAAACCCAGGGAGCGATACGCAGTATTTT. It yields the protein CASSLNPGSDTQYF.

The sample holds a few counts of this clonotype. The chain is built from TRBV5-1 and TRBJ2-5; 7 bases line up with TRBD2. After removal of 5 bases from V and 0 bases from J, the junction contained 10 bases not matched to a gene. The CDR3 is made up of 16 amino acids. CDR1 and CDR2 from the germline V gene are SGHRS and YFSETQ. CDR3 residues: CASRPTAGRHQETQYF. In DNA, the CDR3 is TGCGCCAGCAGACCTACAGCGGGGAGACACCAAGAGACCCAGTACTTC.

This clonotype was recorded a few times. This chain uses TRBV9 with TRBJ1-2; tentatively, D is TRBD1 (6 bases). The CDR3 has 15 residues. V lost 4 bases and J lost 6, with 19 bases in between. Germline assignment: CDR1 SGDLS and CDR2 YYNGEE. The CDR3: CASSTPVWTANGYTF. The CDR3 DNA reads TGTGCCAGCAGCACTCCCGTCTGGACAGCCAATGGCTACACCTTC.

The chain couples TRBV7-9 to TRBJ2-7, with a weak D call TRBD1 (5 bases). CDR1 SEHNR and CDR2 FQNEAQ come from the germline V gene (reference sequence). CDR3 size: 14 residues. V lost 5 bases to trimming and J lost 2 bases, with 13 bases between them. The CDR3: CASSLRDVPYEQYF. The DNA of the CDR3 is TGTGCCAGCAGCCTCAGGGATGTCCCCTACGAGCAGTACTTC. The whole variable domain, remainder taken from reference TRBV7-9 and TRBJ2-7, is DTGVSQNPRHKITKRGQNVTFRCDPISEHNRLYWYRQTLGQGPEFLTYFQNEAQLEKSRLLSDRFSAERPKGSFSTLEIQRTEQGDSAMYLCASSLRDVPYEQYFGPGTRLTVT.